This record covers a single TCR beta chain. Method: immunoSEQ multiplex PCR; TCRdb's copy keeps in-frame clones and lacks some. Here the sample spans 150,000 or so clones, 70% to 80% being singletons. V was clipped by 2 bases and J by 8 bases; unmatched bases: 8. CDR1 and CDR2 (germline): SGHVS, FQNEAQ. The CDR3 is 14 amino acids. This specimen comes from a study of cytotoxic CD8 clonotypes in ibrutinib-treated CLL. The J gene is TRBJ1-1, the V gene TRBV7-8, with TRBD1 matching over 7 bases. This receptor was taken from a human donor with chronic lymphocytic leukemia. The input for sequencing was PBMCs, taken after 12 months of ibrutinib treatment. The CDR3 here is CASSLRGGDSEAFF. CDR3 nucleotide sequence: TGTGCCAGCAGCTTAAGAGGGGGGGACAGCGAAGCTTTCTTT.